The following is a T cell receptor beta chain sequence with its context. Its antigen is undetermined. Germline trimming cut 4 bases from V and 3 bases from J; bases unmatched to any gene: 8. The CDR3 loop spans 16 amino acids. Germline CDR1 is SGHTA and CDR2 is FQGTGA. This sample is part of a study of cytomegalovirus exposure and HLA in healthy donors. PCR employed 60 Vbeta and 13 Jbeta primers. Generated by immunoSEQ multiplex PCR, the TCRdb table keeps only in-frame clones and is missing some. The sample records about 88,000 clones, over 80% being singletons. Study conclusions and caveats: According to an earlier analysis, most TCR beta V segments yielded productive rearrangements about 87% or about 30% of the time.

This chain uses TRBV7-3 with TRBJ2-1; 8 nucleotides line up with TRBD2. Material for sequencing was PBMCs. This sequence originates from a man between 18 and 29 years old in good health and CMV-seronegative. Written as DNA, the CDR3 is TGTGCCAGCAGCTCACGAGCGGGAGTAGGCTACAATGAGCAGTTCTTC. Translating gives CASSSRAGVGYNEQFF. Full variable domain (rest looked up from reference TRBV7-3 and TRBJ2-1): GAGVSQTPSNKVTEKGKYVELRCDPISGHTALYWYRQSLGQGPEFLIYFQGTGAADDSGLPNDRFFAVRPEGSVSTLKIQRTERGDSAVYLCASSSRAGVGYNEQFFGPGTRLTVL.